The TCR beta chain under discussion was sequenced for a study of radiation and T cells in renal cell carcinoma. The repertoire was sequenced with immunoSEQ multiplex PCR; TCRdb's copy has only in-frame clones and lacks some. Of about 130,000 clones detected, around 83% appear once; the ten largest clones hold approximately 3%. Time point meaning: baseline pretreatment blood. The treatment: 15 Gy SBRT to primary tumor, nephrectomy 4 weeks later. This renal cell carcinoma was of the clear cell type. From germline, CDR1 is SGDLS and CDR2 YYNGEE. The junction had 7 bases not matched to a gene; V was cut back by 4 bases and J by 5 bases. The CDR3 length is 14 residues.

The chain carries TRBV9 and TRBJ2-7, with 9 bases identical to TRBD1. This specimen consisted of blood, obtained from a patient whose treatment included radiotherapy and nephrectomy. The TCR originated in a woman aged 55-70 years with renal cell carcinoma. CDR3 amino acids: CASSHRDRANEQYF. The CDR3 nucleotides read TGTGCCAGCAGCCACCGGGACAGGGCTAACGAGCAGTACTTC. The full variable domain, in which reference TRBV9 and TRBJ2-7 provide the parts outside the CDR3, is DSGVTQTPKHLITATGQRVTLRCSPRSGDLSVYWYQQSLDQGLQFLIQYYNGEERAKGNILERFSAQQFPDLHSELNLSSLELGDSALYFCASSHRDRANEQYFGPGTRLTVT.